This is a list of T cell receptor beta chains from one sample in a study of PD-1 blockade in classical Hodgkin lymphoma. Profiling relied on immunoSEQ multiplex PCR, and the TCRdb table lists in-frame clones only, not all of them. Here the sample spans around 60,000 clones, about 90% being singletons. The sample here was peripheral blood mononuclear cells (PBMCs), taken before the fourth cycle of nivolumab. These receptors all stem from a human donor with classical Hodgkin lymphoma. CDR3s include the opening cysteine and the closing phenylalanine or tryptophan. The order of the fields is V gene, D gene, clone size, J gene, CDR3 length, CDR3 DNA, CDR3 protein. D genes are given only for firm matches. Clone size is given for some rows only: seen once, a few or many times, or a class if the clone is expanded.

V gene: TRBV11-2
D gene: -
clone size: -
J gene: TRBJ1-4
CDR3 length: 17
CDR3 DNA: TGTGCCGGGTCAGATAGAGGGCAGCTTGCAACTAATGAAAAACTGTTTTTT
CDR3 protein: CAGSDRGQLATNEKLFF

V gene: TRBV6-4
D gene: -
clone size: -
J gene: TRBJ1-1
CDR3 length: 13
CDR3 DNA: TGTGCCAGCAGTGGTAATGCAAACGCTGAAGCTTTCTTT
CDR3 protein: CASSGNANAEAFF

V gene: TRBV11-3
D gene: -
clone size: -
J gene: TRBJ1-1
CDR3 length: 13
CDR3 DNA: TGTGCCAGCGTAGCGGGCTCAGGCACTGAAGCTTTCTTT
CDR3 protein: CASVAGSGTEAFF

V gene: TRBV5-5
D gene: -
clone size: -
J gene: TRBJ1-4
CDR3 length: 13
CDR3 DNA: TGTGCCAGCAGCTTGGGACAGACTGAAAAACTGTTTTTT
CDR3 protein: CASSLGQTEKLFF

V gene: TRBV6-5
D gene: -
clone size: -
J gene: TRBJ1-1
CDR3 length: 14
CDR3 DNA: TGTGCCAGCAGTTCGGGAAGACGGGGCACTGAAGCTTTCTTT
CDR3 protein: CASSSGRRGTEAFF

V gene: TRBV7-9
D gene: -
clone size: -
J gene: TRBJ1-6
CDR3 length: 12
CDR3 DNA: TGTGCCAGCAGCCTTACTATTTCGGCCCTCCACTTT
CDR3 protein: CASSLTISALHF

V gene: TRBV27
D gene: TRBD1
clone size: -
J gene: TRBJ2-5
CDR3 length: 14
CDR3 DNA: TGTGCCAGCAGTCTGGGACAGGGTCAAGAGACCCAGTACTTC
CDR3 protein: CASSLGQGQETQYF

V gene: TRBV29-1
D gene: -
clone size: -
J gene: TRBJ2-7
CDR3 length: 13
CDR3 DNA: TGCAGCGGGAGGTCACCGAGCTCCTACGAGCAGTACTTC
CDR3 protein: CSGRSPSSYEQYF

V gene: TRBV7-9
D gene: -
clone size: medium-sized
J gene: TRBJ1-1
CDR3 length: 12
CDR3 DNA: TGTGCCAGCAGCCCCGGGGGGGCTGAAGCTTTCTTT
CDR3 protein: CASSPGGAEAFF

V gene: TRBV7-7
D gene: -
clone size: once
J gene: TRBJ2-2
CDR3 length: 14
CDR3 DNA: TGTGCTAGCAGCTTAGGTTCCGGGGCCGAGGAGCTGTTTTTT
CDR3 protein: CASSLGSGAEELFF

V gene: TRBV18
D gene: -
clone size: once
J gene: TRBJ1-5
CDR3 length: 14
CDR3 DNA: TGTGCCAGCTCACGGTTCCTAAGCAATCAGCCCCAGCATTTT
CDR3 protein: CASSRFLSNQPQHF